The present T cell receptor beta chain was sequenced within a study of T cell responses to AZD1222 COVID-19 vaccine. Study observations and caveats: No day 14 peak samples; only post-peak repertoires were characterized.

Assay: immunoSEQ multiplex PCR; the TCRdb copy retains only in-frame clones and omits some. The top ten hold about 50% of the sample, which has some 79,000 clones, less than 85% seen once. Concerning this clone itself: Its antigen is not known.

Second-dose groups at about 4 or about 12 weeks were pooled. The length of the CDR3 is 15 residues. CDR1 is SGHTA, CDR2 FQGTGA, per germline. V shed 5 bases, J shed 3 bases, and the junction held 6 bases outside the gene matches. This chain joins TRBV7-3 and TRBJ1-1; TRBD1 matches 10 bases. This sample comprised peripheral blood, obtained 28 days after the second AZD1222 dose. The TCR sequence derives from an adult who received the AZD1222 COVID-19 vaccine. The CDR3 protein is CASSPMDRGDTEAFF. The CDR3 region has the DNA TGTGCCAGCAGCCCAATGGACAGGGGGGACACTGAAGCTTTCTTT.